Listed below are T cell receptor beta chains from one sample, sequenced in a study of long-term antiretroviral therapy in people with HIV. The method was immunoSEQ multiplex PCR; TCRdb's version includes in-frame clones alone and lacks a portion of them. The sample shows about 48,000 clones, about 86% of them seen only once. The sample consisted of unsorted PBMCs, taken 0.8 years after starting antiretroviral therapy. The receptor set was obtained from a woman between 18 and 29 years old with HIV. CDR3s include the opening cysteine and the closing phenylalanine or tryptophan. Fields, in order: J gene, D gene, V gene, clone size, CDR3 DNA, CDR3 protein. A D gene is named only where the DNA matches it firmly. Clone size, where shown, is once, few, many, or a class for clones that have expanded.

J gene: TRBJ2-1; D gene: .; V gene: TRBV11-1; clone size: once; CDR3 DNA: TGTGCCAGCAGCACCAAGAGTTGGCGGCAGTTCTTC; CDR3 protein: CASSTKSWRQFF
J gene: TRBJ2-2; D gene: .; V gene: TRBV5-6; clone size: few; CDR3 DNA: TGTGCCAGCAGCTTGGCCACCGGGGAGCTGTTTTTT; CDR3 protein: CASSLATGELFF
J gene: TRBJ2-6; D gene: .; V gene: TRBV10-3; clone size: .; CDR3 DNA: TGTGCCATCAGAGAGTTCTCTGGGGCCAACGTCCTGACTTTC; CDR3 protein: CAIREFSGANVLTF
J gene: TRBJ2-7; D gene: .; V gene: TRBV6-6; clone size: .; CDR3 DNA: TGTGCCAGCAGCCCCTACCAAGGGGAGCAGTACTTC; CDR3 protein: CASSPYQGEQYF
J gene: TRBJ2-7; D gene: TRBD2; V gene: TRBV6-6; clone size: .; CDR3 DNA: TGTGCCAGCACTCTCTCGGGGGAGGGGTTCAACGAGCAGTACTTC; CDR3 protein: CASTLSGEGFNEQYF
J gene: TRBJ1-2; D gene: .; V gene: TRBV7-2; clone size: .; CDR3 DNA: TGTGCCAGCAGCAAGACAGGACGAGAGGATGGCTACACCTTC; CDR3 protein: CASSKTGREDGYTF
J gene: TRBJ2-3; D gene: TRBD1; V gene: TRBV5-1; clone size: .; CDR3 DNA: TGCGCCAGCAGCTTGGAGGGACAGGAGGGGTATTTT; CDR3 protein: CASSLEGQEGYF
J gene: TRBJ2-3; D gene: .; V gene: TRBV27; clone size: .; CDR3 DNA: TGTGCCACCCGGTATTCGGGGGCATTGGATACGCAGTATTTT; CDR3 protein: CATRYSGALDTQYF
J gene: TRBJ2-5; D gene: .; V gene: TRBV9; clone size: .; CDR3 DNA: TGTGCCAGCAGCGTAGCCGGAGTAGCGGGACAGGAGACCCAGTACTTC; CDR3 protein: CASSVAGVAGQETQYF
J gene: TRBJ1-1; D gene: .; V gene: TRBV7-9; clone size: .; CDR3 DNA: TGTGCCAGCAGCTTTTTTTCGTCTGAAGCTTTCTTT; CDR3 protein: CASSFFSSEAFF
J gene: TRBJ1-4; D gene: .; V gene: TRBV28; clone size: once; CDR3 DNA: TGTGCCAGCACCGCGATATCAACTAATGAAAAACTGTTTTTT; CDR3 protein: CASTAISTNEKLFF
J gene: TRBJ1-5; D gene: .; V gene: TRBV19; clone size: .; CDR3 DNA: TGTGCCAGTAGTACCGCAGGGGTTAGCAATCAGCCCCAGCATTTT; CDR3 protein: CASSTAGVSNQPQHF
J gene: TRBJ2-7; D gene: .; V gene: TRBV11-2; clone size: .; CDR3 DNA: TGTGCCAGCCTACATGGAGAGTCCTACGAGCAGTACTTC; CDR3 protein: CASLHGESYEQYF
J gene: TRBJ1-2; D gene: .; V gene: TRBV27; clone size: once; CDR3 DNA: TGTGCCAGCAGTTTATTGGCCTCACAGGGTAGCGGCTACACCTTC; CDR3 protein: CASSLLASQGSGYTF
J gene: TRBJ2-3; D gene: .; V gene: TRBV6-4; clone size: .; CDR3 DNA: TGTGCCAGCAGTGACGGGGAATATCTGGGTACGCAGTATTTT; CDR3 protein: CASSDGEYLGTQYF
J gene: TRBJ2-3; D gene: .; V gene: TRBV6-5; clone size: .; CDR3 DNA: TGTGCCAGCAGTTATATAGGGTCTAGCACAGATACGCAGTATTTT; CDR3 protein: CASSYIGSSTDTQYF
J gene: TRBJ2-7; D gene: TRBD1; V gene: TRBV6-5; clone size: .; CDR3 DNA: TGTGCCAGCAGTCAGGACAGGGCCTACGAGCAGTACTTC; CDR3 protein: CASSQDRAYEQYF